Below, 32 T cell receptor beta chains from the same sample are listed, as sequenced in a study of T cell responses to AZD1222 COVID-19 vaccine. The protocol was immunoSEQ multiplex PCR, while the TCRdb copy is restricted to in-frame clones and leaves out a portion. The repertoire holds 74,000 or so clones, with about 88% as singletons. The specimen was peripheral blood, collected on day 0 of AZD1222 vaccination. These receptors were collected from an adult in good health.

The V and J genes are TRBV19 and TRBJ1-3, with D unclear. V was shortened by 2 bases and J by 2 bases, with 4 bases between the two germline ends. CDR1 is LNHDA, CDR2 SQIVND, per germline (reference sequence). This CDR3 is built from 13 residues. Written as DNA, the CDR3 is TGTGCCAGTAGTATACAGACTGGAAACACCATATATTTT. It specifies CASSIQTGNTIYF. The full variable domain, with the rest looked up from reference TRBV19 and TRBJ1-3, is DGGITQSPKYLFRKEGQNVTLSCEQNLNHDAMYWYRQDPGQGLRLIYYSQIVNDFQKGDIAEGYSVSREKKESFPLTVTSAQKNPTAFYLCASSIQTGNTIYFGEGSWLTVV.

V usage is TRBV29-1 and J usage is TRBJ2-3; D might be TRBD1 or TRBD2, each matching 9 bases. V lost 3 bases to trimming and J lost 5 bases, with 36 bases between them. This CDR3 region has 21 residues. The germline V gene encodes CDR1 SQVTM and CDR2 ANQGSEA. The CDR3 sequence is CSVDRLTGGVAGALEGDTQYF. Written as DNA, the CDR3 is TGCAGCGTTGACCGTCTGACAGGGGGGGTAGCGGGGGCCCTAGAGGGAGATACGCAGTATTTT.

The V call is TRBV6-5, the J call TRBJ2-5; 7 nucleotides align to TRBD2. V lost 9 bases, J lost 7 bases, and 8 bases stayed unmatched. CDR1 MNHEY and CDR2 SVGAGI come from the germline V gene. The CDR3 consists of 12 residues. The CDR3 coding sequence is TGTGCCAGTCGGGACCTAGCGGCGACCCAGTACTTC. It codes for CASRDLAATQYF.

As concerns this clone: One end of the junction does not line up with germline, which may come from a read error. The V and J genes are TRBV5-1 and TRBJ1-2; tentative D call: TRBD1 (5 bases). The CDR3 runs to 12 residues. Germline V lookup: CDR1 SGHRS, CDR2 YFSETQ. The CDR3 DNA follows: TGCGCCAGCAGCTTGGATGAGGGGATCAGCTCCTTC. Amino acid sequence: CASSLDEGISSF. Full variable domain (outside the CDR3, taken from reference TRBV5-1 and TRBJ1-2): KAGVTQTPRYLIKTRGQQVTLSCSPISGHRSVSWYQQTPGQGLQFLFEYFSETQRNKGNFPGRFSGRQFSNSRSEMNVSTLELGDSALYLCASSLDEGISSFGSGTRLTVV.

This rearrangement joins TRBV4-1 to TRBJ2-5; no reliable D call. Germline V gene lookup returns CDR1 MGHRA and CDR2 YSYEKL. The CDR3 is made up of 11 amino acids. The V and J ends lost 0 bases and 6 bases respectively, with 2 bases between them. The chain's CDR3 is CASSQDKTQYF. As DNA, the CDR3 is TGCGCCAGCAGCCAAGATAAGACCCAGTACTTC.

This clone was observed once. The chain uses TRBV2 and TRBJ2-5, with a tentative D call TRBD2 (5 bases). CDR3 length: 15 residues. Trimming took 6 bases from V and 1 from J, leaving 15 bases between them. Germline V gives CDR1 SNHLY, CDR2 FYNNEI. The CDR3 nucleotides read TGTGCCAGCAGAACCGACTCGGCGGGCCAAGAGACCCAGTACTTC. Amino acid sequence: CASRTDSAGQETQYF.

V usage is TRBV29-1 and J usage is TRBJ2-5, with D possibly matching TRBD2 (5 bases). CDR1 is SQVTM and CDR2 is ANQGSEA in the germline V gene. The length of the CDR3 is 14 residues. With 4 bases removed from V and 5 bases from J, the gap between germline ends came to 17 bases. The CDR3 is CSVVGELDVETQYF. For the CDR3, the DNA is TGCAGCGTTGTCGGGGAGTTAGACGTGGAGACCCAGTACTTC.

This clone turned up a few times. The chain employs TRBV7-9 and TRBJ1-5, with a tentative D call TRBD1 (5 bases). This CDR3 region has 16 residues. V lost 4 bases and J 4 bases, leaving 17 bases between the germline ends. Germline V gene lookup returns CDR1 SEHNR and CDR2 FQNEAQ (reference sequence). The CDR3: CASSSSPDRLNQPQHF. The CDR3 coding sequence is TGTGCCAGCAGCTCCTCCCCCGACAGACTAAATCAGCCCCAGCATTTT.

The sample holds a few counts of this clone. This chain connects TRBV7-8 to TRBJ2-7; weak D call: TRBD1 (6 bases). CDR3 size: 14 residues. Germline CDR1 reads SGHVS; CDR2 reads FQNEAQ. The V and J ends lost 4 bases and 2 bases respectively, with 12 bases between them. DNA for the CDR3: TGTGCCAGCAGCTCCTGGACAGACCCCTACGAGCAGTACTTC. It specifies CASSSWTDPYEQYF.

This clone was observed a handful of times. The rearrangement links TRBV3-1 (or the pseudogene TRBV3-2) to TRBJ2-1; 7 nucleotides match TRBD2. This CDR3 comprises 12 residues. V was clipped by 1 base and J by 12 bases; unmatched bases: 3. CDR1 is LGHDT, CDR2 YNNKEL, per germline (reference sequence). CDR3 sequence reads: CASSQGERGQFF. The DNA of the CDR3 is TGTGCCAGCAGCCAAGGGGAGCGGGGGCAGTTCTTC.

CDR3 DNA: TGTGCCAGCAGACCGATTCGCTCTGGAAACACCATATATTTT. This gives the protein CASRPIRSGNTIYF. This rearrangement joins TRBV27 to TRBJ1-3; D unresolved. The CDR3 is 14 amino acids. The germline gives CDR1 MNHEY, CDR2 SMNVEV (reference sequence). The V end lost 6 bases, the J end lost 0 bases, and 9 bases lay between the germline ends.

The chain couples TRBV28 to TRBJ2-7, with D unresolved. This CDR3 is 13 amino acids long. Deletions cut 5 bases from V and 2 bases from J, with 10 bases between. Germline V lookup: CDR1 MDHEN, CDR2 SYDVKM. This CDR3 is CASSNPLAYEQYF. The CDR3 DNA follows: TGTGCCAGCAGTAACCCCCTGGCCTACGAGCAGTACTTC.

This clone has just a few counts. V usage is TRBV20-1 and J usage is TRBJ2-7, with 7 bases lining up with TRBD1. Germline V lookup: CDR1 DFQATT, CDR2 SNEGSKA (reference sequence). V lost 3 bases to trimming and J lost 0 bases; unmatched junction nucleotides: 5. The CDR3 runs to 14 residues. The CDR3 here is CSASRGQPSYEQYF. The CDR3 coding sequence is TGCAGTGCTAGTAGGGGACAGCCCTCCTACGAGCAGTACTTC.

The rearrangement uses TRBV7-3 and TRBJ2-2; no firm D call. The CDR3 covers 15 residues. The V end was cut by 8 bases, the J end by 2 bases, with 15 bases between. Germline V gene sequence: CDR1 SGHTA, CDR2 FQGTGA. CDR3 loop: CASFRPLLNTGELFF. CDR3 nucleotides: TGTGCCAGCTTCCGGCCGCTCCTCAACACCGGGGAGCTGTTTTTT.

The chain is built from TRBV15 and TRBJ2-2; maybe TRBD1 (6 bases). Looked up from germline, CDR1 is LNHNV and CDR2 is YYDKDF (reference sequence). The ends were cut back, 3 bases at V and 7 bases at J, with 9 bases in the middle. There are 13 residues in the CDR3. This CDR3 is CATSRQGYGELFF. DNA of the CDR3: TGTGCCACCAGCAGGCAGGGGTACGGGGAGCTGTTTTTT.

The CDR3 nucleotides are TGCAGTGCTAGTGCTGGGGGCAATATCGGCTACACCTTC. This sequence encodes CSASAGGNIGYTF. The V and J genes are TRBV20-1 and TRBJ1-2; D may be TRBD1 (6 bases). Between the trimmed V and J ends, which lost 3 bases and 8 bases, there was a span of 16 bases. Germline-derived CDR1 and CDR2 are DFQATT and SNEGSKA (reference sequence). The CDR3 has 13 amino acids.

This sequence joins TRBV25-1 and TRBJ1-2; D call uncertain. This CDR3 contains 13 residues. Germline assignment: CDR1 MGHDK and CDR2 SYGVNS. Trimming removed 0 bases at V and 3 bases at J, with 5 bases between. CDR3 DNA sequence: TGTGCCAGCAGTGAATATTTACACTATGGCTACACCTTC. Residues: CASSEYLHYGYTF.

V and J are TRBV19 and TRBJ2-1, with D unclear. The CDR3 totals 15 residues. Trimming stripped 6 bases from V and 2 bases from J, with 14 bases between. Germline-derived CDR1 and CDR2 are LNHDA and SQIVND (reference sequence). In DNA form, the CDR3 reads TGTGCCAGTAGCTTAACAGATTGGGCCTACAATGAGCAGTTCTTC. Translated, it gives CASSLTDWAYNEQFF.

The gene calls are TRBV19 and TRBJ1-2, with TRBD1 as a possible D gene (5 bases). Germline CDR1 and CDR2: LNHDA and SQIVND (reference sequence). The germline V and J ends were trimmed by 7 bases and 3 bases, with 18 bases remaining between them. The CDR3 is made up of 15 amino acids. The CDR3 sequence is CASNPSRGADYGYTF. CDR3 bases: TGTGCCAGTAACCCTTCCCGGGGCGCTGACTATGGCTACACCTTC.

This chain joins TRBV6-5 and TRBJ1-5; 10 bases align to TRBD1. The CDR3 is 15 amino acids. Germline CDR1 is MNHEY and CDR2 is SVGAGI. After removal of 6 bases from V and 7 bases from J, the junction contained 9 bases not matched to a gene. The CDR3 bases are TGTGCCAGCAGGACAAGACAGGGGGCGAGCCAGCCCCAGCATTTT. It translates to CASRTRQGASQPQHF.

The V and J genes are TRBV7-6 and TRBJ2-1; TRBD1 is a possible D gene (5 bases). The V gene's germline CDR1 is SGHVS and CDR2 FNYEAQ. Trimming cost V 0 bases and J 9 bases, with 21 bases left between them. This CDR3 spans 17 amino acids. The CDR3 loop reads CASSLAVGQGRGIEQFF. CDR3 sequence (DNA): TGTGCCAGCAGCTTAGCGGTAGGGCAGGGTAGGGGAATTGAGCAGTTCTTC.

This sequence joins TRBV14 and TRBJ1-2, with D unclear. Germline V gene lookup returns CDR1 SGHDN and CDR2 FVKESK. This CDR3 has 13 residues. V was trimmed by 0 bases and J by 8 bases, leaving 10 bases between them. The CDR3, as DNA: TGTGCCAGCAGCCAAGATCTGGGCCGCGGCTACACCTTC. Its translation: CASSQDLGRGYTF.

This clone was found once. CDR3 sequence (DNA): TGCGCCAGCAGCTTTCATGGACAGGGAGACACTGAAGCTTTCTTT. Translation: CASSFHGQGDTEAFF. The chain combines TRBV5-1 with TRBJ1-1, with 8 nucleotides matching TRBD1. CDR1 SGHRS and CDR2 YFSETQ come from the germline V gene. The V segment lost 2 bases and the J segment 3 bases; nucleotides outside the gene matches: 6. The CDR3 extends over 15 amino acids.

The rearrangement uses TRBV19 and TRBJ1-2; 8 nucleotides align to TRBD1. CDR3 length: 18 residues. The germline gives CDR1 LNHDA, CDR2 SQIVND (reference sequence). The V gene end was trimmed by 0 bases and the J gene end by 2 bases; junction bases not matched to a gene: 11. CDR3 protein: CASSIDPGTGRPNYGYTF. The CDR3, as DNA: TGTGCCAGTAGTATAGATCCCGGGACAGGAAGACCAAACTATGGCTACACCTTC.

This sequence joins TRBV13 and TRBJ2-5; 7 nucleotides match TRBD2. The CDR3 is 16 amino acids. The germline V gene encodes CDR1 PRHDT and CDR2 FYEKMQ (reference sequence). Trimming took 2 bases from V and 1 from J; bases not matched to a gene: 7. This CDR3 reads CASSLSTGGGQETQYF. As DNA, the CDR3 is TGTGCCAGCAGCTTATCTACGGGGGGAGGCCAAGAGACCCAGTACTTC.

This clone occurred many times. Other nucleotide sequences from this sample produce the same CDR3. The gene calls are TRBV7-2 and TRBJ1-2, with D tentatively TRBD1 (6 bases). There are 13 residues in the CDR3. Trimming took 5 bases from V and 5 from J, leaving 12 bases between them. Germline loops: CDR1 SGHTA, CDR2 FQGNSA. CDR3 loop: CASSAGQGYGYTF. The CDR3 nucleotides are TGTGCCAGCAGCGCGGGGCAGGGGTATGGCTACACCTTC.

The sample holds a few counts of this clone. The CDR3 DNA reads TGTGCCAGCCGGAGAACAAACACTGAAGCTTTCTTT. This translates into CASRRTNTEAFF. The genes are TRBV19 and TRBJ1-1; D gene ambiguous. Germline-derived CDR1 and CDR2 are LNHDA and SQIVND (reference sequence). V dropped 9 bases and J dropped 2 bases, with 10 bases sitting between them. CDR3 length: 12 residues.

The V call is TRBV20-1, the J call TRBJ1-5; D gene ambiguous. Per germline, CDR1 DFQATT and CDR2 SNEGSKA (reference sequence). V dropped 3 bases and J dropped 2 bases, with 8 bases sitting between them. The CDR3 is made up of 13 amino acids. Written as DNA, the CDR3 is TGCAGTGCTAGTGCAGGAGGCAATCAGCCCCAGCATTTT. Amino acid sequence: CSASAGGNQPQHF.

V and J are TRBV5-1 and TRBJ1-3; 12 positions match TRBD1. Germline CDR1 is SGHRS and CDR2 is YFSETQ. The ends lost 5 bases at V and 3 bases at J; junction bases unmatched: 9. There are 17 residues in the CDR3. CDR3 coding DNA: TGCGCCAGCAGTTCCGGGACAGGGGGCCTGGGTGGAAACACCATATATTTT. Protein sequence: CASSSGTGGLGGNTIYF. Full variable domain (outside the CDR3, taken from reference TRBV5-1 and TRBJ1-3): KAGVTQTPRYLIKTRGQQVTLSCSPISGHRSVSWYQQTPGQGLQFLFEYFSETQRNKGNFPGRFSGRQFSNSRSEMNVSTLELGDSALYLCASSSGTGGLGGNTIYFGEGSWLTVV.

This chain uses TRBV15 with TRBJ1-1; D perhaps matches TRBD1 (5 bases). V shed 1 base and J shed 3 bases, with 9 bases lying between them. Per the germline V gene, CDR1 is LNHNV and CDR2 is YYDKDF (reference sequence). This CDR3 has 14 amino acids. The CDR3 protein is CATSRAGTDTEAFF. The CDR3 nucleotides are TGTGCCACCAGCAGAGCAGGGACGGACACTGAAGCTTTCTTT.

The chain uses TRBV5-1 and TRBJ2-7; 8 positions agree with TRBD2. V dropped 4 bases and J dropped 6; count of bases not matched to a gene: 12. CDR3 size: 15 residues. The germline V gene encodes CDR1 SGHRS and CDR2 YFSETQ. CDR3 nucleotide sequence: TGCGCCAGCAGCCCCCGGGGGGGTGGGGGCGGCGAGCAGTACTTC. Its protein product is CASSPRGGGGGEQYF.

The chain combines TRBV6-5 with TRBJ1-1, with 8 bases that match TRBD1. CDR1 and CDR2 (germline): MNHEY, SVGAGI. CDR3 length: 12 residues. V trimming: 5 bases; J trimming: 11 bases; junction bases outside the gene matches: 7. CDR3 DNA sequence: TGTGCCAGCAGTCCTAGGACAGGGCGGGCTTTCTTT. Its translation is CASSPRTGRAFF.